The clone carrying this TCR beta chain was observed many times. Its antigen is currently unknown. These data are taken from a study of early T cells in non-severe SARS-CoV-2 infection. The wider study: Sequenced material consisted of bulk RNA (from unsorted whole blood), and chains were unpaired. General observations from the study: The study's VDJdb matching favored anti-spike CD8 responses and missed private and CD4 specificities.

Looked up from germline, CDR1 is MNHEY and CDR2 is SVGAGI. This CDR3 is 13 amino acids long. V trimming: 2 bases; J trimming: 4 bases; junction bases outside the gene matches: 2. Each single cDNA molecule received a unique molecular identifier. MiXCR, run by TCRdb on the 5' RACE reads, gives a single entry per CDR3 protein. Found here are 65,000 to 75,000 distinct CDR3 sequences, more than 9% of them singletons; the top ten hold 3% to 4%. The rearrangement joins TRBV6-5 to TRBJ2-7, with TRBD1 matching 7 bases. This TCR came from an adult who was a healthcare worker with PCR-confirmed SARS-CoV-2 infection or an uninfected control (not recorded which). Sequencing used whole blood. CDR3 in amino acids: CASSYGTVYEQYF. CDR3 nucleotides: TGTGCCAGCAGTTACGGGACAGTGTACGAGCAGTACTTC.